A selection of T cell receptor beta chains follows, all from one sample in a study of CD8+ T cells in alopecia areata. Libraries were prepared by immunoSEQ multiplex PCR; TCRdb keeps only in-frame clonotypes and omits some of them. The sample lists some 170,000 clones, about 55% occurring once. The specimen comprised CD8+ T cells sorted from blood, sampled at week 24, from a patient treated with tofacitinib. Every receptor here comes from a human donor with alopecia areata. The CDR3 runs from the conserved cysteine through the conserved F or W. A D gene is named only where the DNA matches it firmly. The listing skips clone size in some rows; elsewhere it reads once, few, many or a size class.

D,J,V,size,DNA,CDR3
TRBD1,TRBJ2-7,TRBV15,.,TGTGCCACCCGGAAAACGGGACAGGGATCCTACGAGCAGTACTTC,CATRKTGQGSYEQYF
TRBD2,TRBJ2-2,TRBV6-1,.,TGTGCCAGCCCGGAGCGGGGAAACACCGGGGAGCTGTTTTTT,CASPERGNTGELFF
.,TRBJ1-2,TRBV7-2,.,TGTGCCAGCAGCCTTAAGGGTCAGATTTCCTATGGCTACACCTTC,CASSLKGQISYGYTF
TRBD2,TRBJ2-7,TRBV5-6,.,TGTGCCAGCAGCTTGGGGACTAGCGGGGTCTACGAGCAGTACTTC,CASSLGTSGVYEQYF
TRBD2,TRBJ2-1,TRBV29-1,.,TGCAGCGTTGATTCCGCGGGGGGGCATGTTTACAATGAGCAGTTCTTC,CSVDSAGGHVYNEQFF
TRBD1,TRBJ1-2,TRBV7-8,.,TGTGCCAGCAGCCCAGGGGGTCTGGGATTAGGCTACACCTTC,CASSPGGLGLGYTF
TRBD1,TRBJ2-1,TRBV30,few,TGTGCCTGGAGTATCCCGTGGACAGGGGACAATGAGCAGTTCTTC,CAWSIPWTGDNEQFF
TRBD1,TRBJ1-1,TRBV18,.,TGTGCCAGCTCACCGGACAGGGAGTCCATTGAGACTGAAGCTTTCTTT,CASSPDRESIETEAFF
TRBD2,TRBJ2-7,TRBV4-3,few,TGCGCCAGCAGCCAAGATCGAGGCGGGGGAACCTACGAGCAGTACTTC,CASSQDRGGGTYEQYF
.,TRBJ2-4,TRBV29-1,.,TGCAGCGTTGAATTAGACATTCAGTACTTC,CSVELDIQYF
.,TRBJ1-2,TRBV29-1,.,TGCAGCGTTGAAGGCGGAGGGGCCCCTACTAACTATGGCTACACCTTC,CSVEGGGAPTNYGYTF
.,TRBJ2-5,TRBV4-3,few,TGCGCCAGCAGCCAAGTAGGTTCCACCCAAGGGGAGACCCAGTACTTC,CASSQVGSTQGETQYF
.,TRBJ1-2,TRBV29-1,.,TGCAGCGTTGAGGTGGCGGCTCAAGTGTACTATGGCTACACCTTC,CSVEVAAQVYYGYTF
.,TRBJ2-2,TRBV7-8,.,TGTGCCAGCAGCTCGGACACCGGGGAGCTGTTTTTT,CASSSDTGELFF
.,TRBJ2-1,TRBV4-3,many,TGCGCCAGCAGCCATTCAGTAAACAATGAGCAGTTCTTC,CASSHSVNNEQFF
.,TRBJ2-5,TRBV5-1,many,TGCGCCAGCAGCTTGGGTCGTGGCCATACCGAGACCCAGTACTTC,CASSLGRGHTETQYF
TRBD1,TRBJ1-2,TRBV25-1,.,TGTGCCAGCAGAGGCACAGGGGGTATGGGGGGCGGCTACACCTTC,CASRGTGGMGGGYTF
TRBD1,TRBJ1-2,TRBV4-3,.,TGCGCCAGCAGCCGAGGGGGCCAGGGCCGGGGCTACACCTTC,CASSRGGQGRGYTF
.,TRBJ2-7,TRBV7-2,.,TGTGCCAGCAGCTTAGGAGGAGGAAATTACGAGCAGTACTTC,CASSLGGGNYEQYF
TRBD1,TRBJ1-1,TRBV7-9,.,TGTGCCAGCAGCTCTTCGGGACAGGCAATATCGAACACTGAAGCTTTCTTT,CASSSSGQAISNTEAFF
TRBD1,TRBJ1-5,TRBV7-9,.,TGTGCCAGCAGCCGGGACAGGAATCAGCCCCAGCATTTT,CASSRDRNQPQHF
.,TRBJ1-2,TRBV29-1,few,TGCAGCGCCCCGGGGAGGGGGGGCTATGGCTACACCTTC,CSAPGRGGYGYTF
.,TRBJ1-2,TRBV7-2,few,TGTGCCAGCAGCTTAGTGGAAGAACTCTATGGCTACACCTTC,CASSLVEELYGYTF
.,TRBJ2-1,TRBV29-1,few,TGCAGCGTTGAATTGGACGATTCCTACAATGAGCAGTTCTTC,CSVELDDSYNEQFF
.,TRBJ2-3,TRBV11-2,few,TGTGCCAGCAGCTTAGCGGGGGCCGGAGATACGCAGTATTTT,CASSLAGAGDTQYF
.,TRBJ1-2,TRBV29-1,.,TGCAGCGACGGAGACGGAGGCCGAGGCTACACCTTC,CSDGDGGRGYTF
.,TRBJ1-1,TRBV27,.,TGTGCCAGCAGTTTATCGGTCCGAGGGAACACTGAAGCTTTCTTT,CASSLSVRGNTEAFF
.,TRBJ2-1,TRBV29-1,.,TGCAGCGTTGACGGACGGGAGCCCCACTACAATGAGCAGTTCTTC,CSVDGREPHYNEQFF
.,TRBJ1-2,TRBV5-1,.,TGCGCCAGCAGCTTGCAGGGGCCGAATGGCTACACCTTC,CASSLQGPNGYTF
.,TRBJ2-1,TRBV7-8,.,TGTGCCAGCAGCCCTCGGGCCGGCGCAGATTCTGAGCAGTTCTTC,CASSPRAGADSEQFF
TRBD2,TRBJ2-2,TRBV7-7,.,TGTGCCAGCAGCCCCAATAAGCGGGGGGGCTCCGGGGAGCTGTTTTTT,CASSPNKRGGSGELFF
TRBD1,TRBJ1-2,TRBV29-1,.,TGCAGCGTTTCCGACAGGGGGGATGGCTACACCTTC,CSVSDRGDGYTF
TRBD2,TRBJ2-1,TRBV2,.,TGTGCCAGCAGCCACCCGTGGACTAGCGGGGGTGGCGAGCAGTTCTTC,CASSHPWTSGGGEQFF
.,TRBJ1-2,TRBV2,.,TGTGCCAGCAGAGGGACACTTCGGGAGTACTATGGCTACACCTTC,CASRGTLREYYGYTF
TRBD2,TRBJ2-2,TRBV11-3,.,TGTGCCAGCAGCTCCCGGGGGGGACGGAACACCGGGGAGCTGTTTTTT,CASSSRGGRNTGELFF
TRBD2,TRBJ2-7,TRBV5-1,.,TGCGCCAGCAGCTTGGCTGCTAGCGGGGGGGAGCAGTACTTC,CASSLAASGGEQYF
.,TRBJ2-3,TRBV7-6,.,TGTGCCAGCAGAGAGGATAGCACCACAGATACGCAGTATTTT,CASREDSTTDTQYF
.,TRBJ2-5,TRBV9,.,TGTGCCAGCAGCGTAGGTCTGGGGGGCGGAGAGACCCAGTACTTC,CASSVGLGGGETQYF
TRBD1,TRBJ1-2,TRBV9,.,TGTGCCAGCAGCGTACCCGGACAGGGAATGGACTATGGCTACACCTTC,CASSVPGQGMDYGYTF
.,TRBJ1-2,TRBV11-2,.,TGTGCCAGCAGCTTAGGGGACGTCCGAGGCTACACCTTC,CASSLGDVRGYTF
.,TRBJ1-1,TRBV6-5,.,TGTGCCAGCAGTTACGCCAGGGCGAACACTGAAGCTTTCTTT,CASSYARANTEAFF
TRBD1,TRBJ2-7,TRBV28,.,TGTGCCAGCAGTTATCTCCGGGACAGGGTCGTCGAGCAGTACTTC,CASSYLRDRVVEQYF
TRBD2,TRBJ2-7,TRBV6-5,few,TGTGCCAGCAGGACTAGCTTTCCATACTTC,CASRTSFPYF
.,TRBJ2-1,TRBV5-6,few,TGTGCCAGCAGCACCGGACAGTACAATGAGCAGTTCTTC,CASSTGQYNEQFF
TRBD1,TRBJ1-2,TRBV9,.,TGTGCCAGCAGCGAGGAGACAGGGGGAGTCTATGGCTACACCTTC,CASSEETGGVYGYTF
TRBD1,TRBJ1-1,TRBV5-6,.,TGTGCCAGCAGCTCAGGGGGGTTTGAAGCTTTCTTT,CASSSGGFEAFF
TRBD1,TRBJ1-4,TRBV4-1,.,TGCGCCAGCAGCCAAGAAGGACAGGCCCCTTACGATGAAAAACTGTTTTTT,CASSQEGQAPYDEKLFF
.,TRBJ2-3,TRBV7-8,.,TGTGCCAGCAGCTTAATGACTAGGGGGACAGATACGCAGTATTTT,CASSLMTRGTDTQYF
.,TRBJ1-2,TRBV4-3,.,TGCGCCAGCAGCCAAGACGGCGGCTATGGCTACACCTTC,CASSQDGGYGYTF
.,TRBJ1-5,TRBV5-6,.,TGTGCCAGCAGCACCTCGGGGCAGCCCCAGCATTTT,CASSTSGQPQHF
.,TRBJ1-2,TRBV12-5,.,TGTGCTAGTGGTTTGGGAACAGGTTTGGCCTATGGCTACACCTTC,CASGLGTGLAYGYTF
TRBD1,TRBJ2-7,TRBV27,.,TGTGCCAGCAGTACGAACAGGGGTGAGCAGTACTTC,CASSTNRGEQYF
.,TRBJ2-1,TRBV6-5,few,TGTGCCAGCGCCCCTCAGGTTAAAAACGAGCAGTTCTTC,CASAPQVKNEQFF